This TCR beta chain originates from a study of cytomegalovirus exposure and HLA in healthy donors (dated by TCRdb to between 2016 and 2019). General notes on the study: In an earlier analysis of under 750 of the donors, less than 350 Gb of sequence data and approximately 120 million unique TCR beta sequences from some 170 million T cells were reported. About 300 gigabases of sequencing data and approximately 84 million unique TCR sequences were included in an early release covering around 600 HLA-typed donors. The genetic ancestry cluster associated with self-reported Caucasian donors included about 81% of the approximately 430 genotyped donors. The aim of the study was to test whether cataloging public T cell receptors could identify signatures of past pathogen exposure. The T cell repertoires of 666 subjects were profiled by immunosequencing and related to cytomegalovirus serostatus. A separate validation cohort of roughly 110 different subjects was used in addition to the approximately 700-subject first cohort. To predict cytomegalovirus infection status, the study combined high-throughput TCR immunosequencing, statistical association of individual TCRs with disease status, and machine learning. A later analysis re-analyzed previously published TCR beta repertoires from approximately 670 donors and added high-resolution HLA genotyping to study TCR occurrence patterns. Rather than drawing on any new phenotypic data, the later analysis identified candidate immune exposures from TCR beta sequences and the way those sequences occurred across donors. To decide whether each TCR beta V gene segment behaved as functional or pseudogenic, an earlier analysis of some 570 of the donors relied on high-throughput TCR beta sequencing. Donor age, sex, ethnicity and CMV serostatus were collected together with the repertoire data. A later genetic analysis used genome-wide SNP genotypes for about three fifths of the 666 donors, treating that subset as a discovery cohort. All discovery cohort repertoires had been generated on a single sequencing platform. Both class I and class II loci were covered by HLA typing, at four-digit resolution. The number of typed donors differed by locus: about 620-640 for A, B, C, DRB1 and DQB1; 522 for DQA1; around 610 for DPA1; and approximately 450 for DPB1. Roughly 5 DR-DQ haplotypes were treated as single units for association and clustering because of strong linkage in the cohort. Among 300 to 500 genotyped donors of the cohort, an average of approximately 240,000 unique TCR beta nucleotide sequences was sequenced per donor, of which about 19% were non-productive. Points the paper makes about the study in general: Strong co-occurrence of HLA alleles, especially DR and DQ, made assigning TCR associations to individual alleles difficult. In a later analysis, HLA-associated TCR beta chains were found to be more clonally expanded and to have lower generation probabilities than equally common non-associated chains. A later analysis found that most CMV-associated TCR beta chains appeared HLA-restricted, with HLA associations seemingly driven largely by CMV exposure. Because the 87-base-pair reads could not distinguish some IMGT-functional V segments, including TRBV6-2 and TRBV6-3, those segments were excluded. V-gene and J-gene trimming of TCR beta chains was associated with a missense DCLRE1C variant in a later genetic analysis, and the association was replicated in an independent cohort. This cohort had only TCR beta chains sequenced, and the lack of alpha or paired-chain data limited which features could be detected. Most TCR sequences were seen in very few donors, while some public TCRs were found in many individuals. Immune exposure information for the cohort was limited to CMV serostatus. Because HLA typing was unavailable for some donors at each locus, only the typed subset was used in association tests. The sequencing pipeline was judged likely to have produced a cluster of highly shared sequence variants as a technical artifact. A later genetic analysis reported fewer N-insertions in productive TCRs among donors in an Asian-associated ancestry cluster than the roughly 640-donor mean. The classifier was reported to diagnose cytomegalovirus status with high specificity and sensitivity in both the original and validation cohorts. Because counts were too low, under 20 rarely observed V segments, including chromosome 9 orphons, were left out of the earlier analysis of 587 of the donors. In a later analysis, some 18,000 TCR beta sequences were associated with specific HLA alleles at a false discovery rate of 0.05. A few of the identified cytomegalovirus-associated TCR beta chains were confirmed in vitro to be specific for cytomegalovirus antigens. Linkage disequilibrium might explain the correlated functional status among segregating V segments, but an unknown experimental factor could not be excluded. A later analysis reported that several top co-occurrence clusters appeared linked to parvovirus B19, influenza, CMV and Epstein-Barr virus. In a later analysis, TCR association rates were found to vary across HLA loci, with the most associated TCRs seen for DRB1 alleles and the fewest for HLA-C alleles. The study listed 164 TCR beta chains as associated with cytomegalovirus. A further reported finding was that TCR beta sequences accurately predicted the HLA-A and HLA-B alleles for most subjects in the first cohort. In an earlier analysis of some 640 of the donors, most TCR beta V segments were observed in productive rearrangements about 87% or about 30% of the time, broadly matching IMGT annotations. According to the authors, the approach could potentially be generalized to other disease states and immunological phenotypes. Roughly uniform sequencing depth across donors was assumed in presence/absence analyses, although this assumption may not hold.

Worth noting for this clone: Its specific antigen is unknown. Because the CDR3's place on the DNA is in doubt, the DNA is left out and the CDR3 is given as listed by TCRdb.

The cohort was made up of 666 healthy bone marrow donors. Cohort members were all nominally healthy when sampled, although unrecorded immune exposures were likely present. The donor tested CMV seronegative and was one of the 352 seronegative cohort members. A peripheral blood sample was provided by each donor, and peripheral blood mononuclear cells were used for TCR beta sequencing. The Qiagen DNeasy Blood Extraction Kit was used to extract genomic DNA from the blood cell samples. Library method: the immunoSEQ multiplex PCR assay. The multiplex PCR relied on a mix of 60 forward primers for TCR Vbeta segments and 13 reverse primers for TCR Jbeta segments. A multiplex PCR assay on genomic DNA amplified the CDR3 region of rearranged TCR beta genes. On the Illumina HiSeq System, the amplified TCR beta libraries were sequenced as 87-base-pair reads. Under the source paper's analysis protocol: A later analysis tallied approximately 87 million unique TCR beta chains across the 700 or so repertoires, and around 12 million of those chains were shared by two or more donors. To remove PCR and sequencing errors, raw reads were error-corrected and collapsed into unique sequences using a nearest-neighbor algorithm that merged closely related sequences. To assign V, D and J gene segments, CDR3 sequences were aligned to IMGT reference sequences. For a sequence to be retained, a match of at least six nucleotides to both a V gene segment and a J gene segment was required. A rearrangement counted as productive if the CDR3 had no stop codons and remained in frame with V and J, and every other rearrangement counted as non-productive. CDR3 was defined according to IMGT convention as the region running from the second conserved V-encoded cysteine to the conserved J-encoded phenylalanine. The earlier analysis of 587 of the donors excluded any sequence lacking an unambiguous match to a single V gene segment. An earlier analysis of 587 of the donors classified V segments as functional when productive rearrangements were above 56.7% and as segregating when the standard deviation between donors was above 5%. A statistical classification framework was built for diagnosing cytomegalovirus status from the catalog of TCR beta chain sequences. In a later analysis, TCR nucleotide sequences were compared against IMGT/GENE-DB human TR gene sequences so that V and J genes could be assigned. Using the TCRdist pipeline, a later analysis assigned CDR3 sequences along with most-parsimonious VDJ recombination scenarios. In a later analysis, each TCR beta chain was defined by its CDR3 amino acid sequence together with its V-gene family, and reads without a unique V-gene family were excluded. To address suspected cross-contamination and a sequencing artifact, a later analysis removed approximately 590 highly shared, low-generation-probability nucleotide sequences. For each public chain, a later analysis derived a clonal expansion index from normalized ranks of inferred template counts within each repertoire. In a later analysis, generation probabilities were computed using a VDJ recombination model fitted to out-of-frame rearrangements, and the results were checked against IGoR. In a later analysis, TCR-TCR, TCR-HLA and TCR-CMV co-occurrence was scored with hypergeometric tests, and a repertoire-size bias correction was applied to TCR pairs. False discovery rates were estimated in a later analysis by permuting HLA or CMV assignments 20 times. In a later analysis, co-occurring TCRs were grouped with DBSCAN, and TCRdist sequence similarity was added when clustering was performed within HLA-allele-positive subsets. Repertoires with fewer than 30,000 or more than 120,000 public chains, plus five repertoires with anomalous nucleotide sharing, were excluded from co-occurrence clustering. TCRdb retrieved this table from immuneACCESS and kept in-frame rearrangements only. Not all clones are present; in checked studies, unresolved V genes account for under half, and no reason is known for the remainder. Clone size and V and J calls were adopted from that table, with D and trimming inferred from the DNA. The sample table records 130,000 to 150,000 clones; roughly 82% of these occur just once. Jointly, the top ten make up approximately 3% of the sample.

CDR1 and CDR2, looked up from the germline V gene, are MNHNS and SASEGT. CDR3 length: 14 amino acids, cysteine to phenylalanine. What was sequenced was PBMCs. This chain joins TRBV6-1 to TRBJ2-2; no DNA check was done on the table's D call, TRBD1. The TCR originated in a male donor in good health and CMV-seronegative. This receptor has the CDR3 CASILGYNTGELFF.